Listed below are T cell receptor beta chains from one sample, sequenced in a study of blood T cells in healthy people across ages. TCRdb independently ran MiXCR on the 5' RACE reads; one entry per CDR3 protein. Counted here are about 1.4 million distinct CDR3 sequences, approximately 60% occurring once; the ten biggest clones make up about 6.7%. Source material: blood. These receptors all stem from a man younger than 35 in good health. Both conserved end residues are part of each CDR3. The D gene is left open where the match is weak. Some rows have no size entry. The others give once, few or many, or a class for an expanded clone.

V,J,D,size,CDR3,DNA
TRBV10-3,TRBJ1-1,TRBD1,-,CAISYSGARTRGPEAFF,TGTGCCATCAGCTATTCCGGGGCGAGGACGAGGGGGCCTGAAGCTTTCTTT
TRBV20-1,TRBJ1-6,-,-,CSARDGQKLHF,TGCAGTGCTAGAGATGGACAGAAGCTCCACTTT
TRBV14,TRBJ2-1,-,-,CASSQAGVSNNEQFF,TGTGCCAGCAGCCAGGCAGGGGTTTCCAACAATGAGCAGTTCTTC
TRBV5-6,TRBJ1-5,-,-,CASSLALGKGQPQHF,TGTGCCAGCAGCTTGGCTCTGGGCAAGGGACAGCCCCAGCATTTT
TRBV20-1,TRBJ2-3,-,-,CSAWPEVGTDTQYF,TGCAGTGCATGGCCAGAGGTCGGCACAGATACGCAGTATTTT
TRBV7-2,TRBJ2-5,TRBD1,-,CASSLITGGKETQYF,TGTGCCAGCAGCTTAATAACAGGGGGCAAGGAGACCCAGTACTTC
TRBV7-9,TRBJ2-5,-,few,CASSLGGLPNEQYF,TGTGCCAGCAGCCTCGGGGGTCTTCCAAATGAGCAGTACTTC
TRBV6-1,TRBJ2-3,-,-,CASSEKRWLNTDTQYF,TGTGCCAGCAGTGAAAAGAGATGGTTAAACACAGATACGCAGTATTTT
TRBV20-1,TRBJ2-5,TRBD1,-,CSASRRTGQETQYF,TGCAGTGCTAGCAGACGGACAGGGCAAGAGACCCAGTACTTC
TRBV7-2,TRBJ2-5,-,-,CASSFISETQYF,TGTGCCAGCAGCTTTATCTCGGAGACCCAGTACTTC
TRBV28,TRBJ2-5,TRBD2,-,CASSQSGGSETQYF,TGTGCCAGCAGCCAAAGCGGGGGCTCAGAGACCCAGTACTTC
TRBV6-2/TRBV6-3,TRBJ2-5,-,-,CASSYPASLETQYF,TGTGCCAGCAGTTACCCGGCCAGTCTTGAGACCCAGTACTTC
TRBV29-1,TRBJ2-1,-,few,CSVRAGTSSYNEQFF,TGCAGCGTCCGCGCGGGTACGAGCTCCTACAATGAGCAGTTCTTC
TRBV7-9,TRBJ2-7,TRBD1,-,CATRQGLHEQYF,TGTGCCACCCGACAGGGTCTCCACGAGCAGTACTTC
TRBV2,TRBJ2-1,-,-,CASSESGGVDQFF,TGTGCCAGCAGTGAATCTGGGGGCGTGGATCAGTTCTTC
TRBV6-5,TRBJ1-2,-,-,CASRRDRWDGYTF,TGTGCATCCCGCCGGGATAGGTGGGATGGCTACACCTTC
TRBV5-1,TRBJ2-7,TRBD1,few,CASSFGQGALYEQYF,TGCGCCAGCAGCTTCGGACAGGGGGCCCTTTACGAGCAGTACTTC
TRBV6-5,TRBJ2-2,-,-,CASSYSKEGELFF,TGTGCCAGCAGTTACTCGAAGGAGGGGGAGCTGTTTTTT
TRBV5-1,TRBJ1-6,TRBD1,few,CASSLYRGGSPLHF,TGCGCCAGCAGCTTGTACAGGGGAGGGTCACCCCTCCACTTT
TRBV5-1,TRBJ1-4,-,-,CASSLEGQWDEKLFF,TGCGCCAGCAGCTTGGAAGGACAGTGGGACGAAAAACTGTTTTTT
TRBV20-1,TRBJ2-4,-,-,CSASGGTRTQNIQYF,TGCAGTGCTAGTGGGGGAACTCGGACCCAAAACATTCAGTACTTC
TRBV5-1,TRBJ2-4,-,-,CASSLGLVDAKNIQYF,TGCGCCAGCAGCTTGGGACTAGTCGACGCCAAAAACATTCAGTACTTC
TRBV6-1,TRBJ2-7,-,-,CASSGSLSSYEQYF,TGTGCCAGCAGTGGGTCCTTATCCTCCTACGAGCAGTACTTC
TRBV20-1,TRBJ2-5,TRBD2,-,CSATPMTGEGETQYF,TGCAGTGCCACCCCAATGACGGGGGAGGGAGAGACCCAGTACTTC
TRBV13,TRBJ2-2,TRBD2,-,CASSLLGLAGQMNTGELFF,TGTGCCAGCAGCTTACTGGGTCTAGCGGGGCAAATGAACACCGGGGAGCTGTTTTTT
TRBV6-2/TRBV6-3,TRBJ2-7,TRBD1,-,CASSYPYRDSTYEQYF,TGTGCCAGCAGTTACCCGTACCGGGACAGCACCTACGAGCAGTACTTC
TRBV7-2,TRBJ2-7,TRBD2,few,CASSLAAGVSYEQYF,TGTGCCAGCAGCTTAGCAGCGGGGGTCTCCTACGAGCAGTACTTC
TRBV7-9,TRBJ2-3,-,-,CASSLDVLTQYF,TGTGCCAGCAGCTTAGACGTTTTGACGCAGTATTTT
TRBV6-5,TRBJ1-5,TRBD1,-,CASSKGTGVQPQHF,TGTGCCAGCAGTAAAGGGACAGGGGTTCAGCCCCAGCATTTT
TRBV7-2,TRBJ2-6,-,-,CASSSLGGASGANVLTF,TGTGCCAGCAGCTCTTTGGGGGGGGCCTCTGGGGCCAACGTCCTGACTTTC
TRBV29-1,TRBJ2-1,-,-,CSYRIDEQFF,TGCAGCTACCGAATCGATGAGCAGTTCTTC
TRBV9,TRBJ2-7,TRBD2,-,CASSVGVRGLAGVQYF,TGTGCCAGCAGCGTAGGTGTGAGAGGACTAGCGGGAGTGCAGTACTTC
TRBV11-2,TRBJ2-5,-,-,CASSFLLGTSKETQYF,TGTGCCAGCAGCTTCCTTCTGGGGACCTCAAAAGAGACCCAGTACTTC
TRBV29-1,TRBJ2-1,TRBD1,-,CSVDYWDRANYGYNEQFF,TGCAGCGTTGATTATTGGGACAGGGCTAACTATGGCTACAATGAGCAGTTCTTC
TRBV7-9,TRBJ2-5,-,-,CASSLEEGKETQYF,TGTGCCAGCAGCTTAGAGGAGGGGAAAGAGACCCAGTACTTC
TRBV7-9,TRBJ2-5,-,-,CASSLGQQQETQYF,TGTGCCAGCAGCTTAGGGCAACAGCAAGAGACCCAGTACTTC
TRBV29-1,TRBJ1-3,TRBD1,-,CSVKMQGGSSGNTIYF,TGCAGCGTTAAAATGCAGGGGGGGAGCTCTGGAAACACCATATATTTT
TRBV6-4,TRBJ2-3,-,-,CASSDSSRRGADTQYF,TGTGCCAGCAGTGACTCGTCGCGGAGGGGCGCAGATACGCAGTATTTT
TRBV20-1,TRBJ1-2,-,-,CSARRQVRNYGYTF,TGCAGTGCTAGACGTCAGGTTAGAAACTATGGCTACACCTTC
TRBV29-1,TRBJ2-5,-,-,CSVEEDGAQYF,TGCAGCGTTGAGGAGGACGGGGCCCAGTACTTC
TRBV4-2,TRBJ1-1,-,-,CASSQDSGTTEAFF,TGTGCCAGCAGCCAAGACTCGGGGACCACTGAAGCTTTCTTT
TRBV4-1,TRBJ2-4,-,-,CASSQRGEGSEKYF,TGCGCCAGCAGCCAACGGGGAGAAGGATCCGAGAAGTACTTC
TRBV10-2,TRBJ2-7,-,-,CASRPGGLIYEQYF,TGCGCCAGCCGCCCCGGTGGGCTAATCTACGAGCAGTACTTT
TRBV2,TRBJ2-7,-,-,CASSEAAGPFYEQYF,TGTGCCAGCAGTGAAGCGGCAGGACCCTTCTACGAGCAGTACTTC
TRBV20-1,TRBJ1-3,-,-,CSAPALRGSRNTIYF,TGCAGTGCGCCCGCGCTCAGGGGCAGTAGAAACACCATATATTTT
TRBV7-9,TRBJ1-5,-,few,CASSLAPETEGYSNQPQHF,TGTGCCAGCAGCTTAGCCCCGGAAACGGAGGGGTATAGCAATCAGCCCCAGCATTTT
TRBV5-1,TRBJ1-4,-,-,CASSTERDGKLFF,TGCGCCAGCAGCACCGAAAGGGACGGAAAACTGTTTTTT
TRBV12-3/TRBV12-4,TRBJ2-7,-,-,CASTRASSYEQYF,TGTGCCAGCACACGAGCGAGCTCCTACGAGCAGTACTTC